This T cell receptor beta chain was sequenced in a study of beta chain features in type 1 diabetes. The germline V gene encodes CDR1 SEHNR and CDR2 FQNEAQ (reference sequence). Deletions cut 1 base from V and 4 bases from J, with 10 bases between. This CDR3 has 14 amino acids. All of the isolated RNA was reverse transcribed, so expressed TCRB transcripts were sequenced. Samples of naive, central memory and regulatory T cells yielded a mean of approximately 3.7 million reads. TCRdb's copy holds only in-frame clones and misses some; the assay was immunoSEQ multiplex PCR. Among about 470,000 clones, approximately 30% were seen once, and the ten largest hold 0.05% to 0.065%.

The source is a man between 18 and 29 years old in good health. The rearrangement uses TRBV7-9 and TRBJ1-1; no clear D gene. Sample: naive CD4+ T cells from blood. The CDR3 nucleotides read TGTGCCAGCAGCTTAGTCAGGATGGGCACTGAAGCTTTCTTT. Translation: CASSLVRMGTEAFF. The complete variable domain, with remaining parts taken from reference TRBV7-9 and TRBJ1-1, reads DTGVSQNPRHKITKRGQNVTFRCDPISEHNRLYWYRQTLGQGPEFLTYFQNEAQLEKSRLLSDRFSAERPKGSFSTLEIQRTEQGDSAMYLCASSLVRMGTEAFFGQGTRLTVV.